The following is a T cell receptor (beta chain) sequence with its context. This sample is part of a study of blood T cell repertoires in COVID-19. At the level of the study: Sources were T cells, B-cell-depleted T cells, or PBMCs; the material itself was cDNA or gDNA.

With V trimmed by 11 bases and J by 0 bases, 8 bases remained unmatched. The CDR3 sequence is 15 residues long. Germline values: CDR1 LNHDA, CDR2 SQIVND (reference sequence). TCRdb keeps only in-frame clones here, not all; method: immunoSEQ multiplex PCR. This table holds under 250,000 clones, roughly 80% found once. The clonotype originates from a young woman with acute or convalescent COVID-19. J is TRBJ2-1 and V is TRBV19; 9 positions agree with TRBD2. Material for sequencing was peripheral blood. The CDR3, as DNA: TGTGCCGCAGGGGCGGGAGGGAGCTCCTACAATGAGCAGTTCTTC. The encoded protein is CAAGAGGSSYNEQFF.